The source of this TCR beta chain is a study of blood T cell repertoires in COVID-19. Method: immunoSEQ multiplex PCR; TCRdb's copy keeps in-frame clones and lacks some. The table records 150,000 to 200,000 clones, approximately 82% of them present only once. Germline-derived CDR1 and CDR2 are LGHNA and YSLEER. V gave up 2 bases and J gave up 5 bases, with 7 bases separating them. This CDR3 has 13 amino acids. Allocation to cohorts depended on clinical history reported by the participants. Sequencing was carried out using PBMCs or T cells enriched from blood (not recorded which). The chain carries TRBV4-3 and TRBJ1-5, with unresolved D. The sequence came from a woman aged 55-69 years with acute COVID-19. CDR3 in DNA: TGCGCCAGCAGCCAAACGCGGGATCAGCCCCAGCATTTT. The encoded protein is CASSQTRDQPQHF.